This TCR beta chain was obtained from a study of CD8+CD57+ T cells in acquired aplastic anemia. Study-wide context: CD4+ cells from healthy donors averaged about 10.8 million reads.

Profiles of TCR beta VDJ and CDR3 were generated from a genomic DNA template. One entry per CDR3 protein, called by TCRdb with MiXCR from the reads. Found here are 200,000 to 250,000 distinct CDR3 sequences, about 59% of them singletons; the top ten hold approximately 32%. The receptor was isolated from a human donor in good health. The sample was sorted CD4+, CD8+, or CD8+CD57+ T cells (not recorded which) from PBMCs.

CDR3 sequence (DNA): TGTGCCAGCAGCCACCGGCGGGGGGCAGCTGGCTACACCTTC. The encoded protein is CASSHRRGAAGYTF. This chain links TRBV7-2 with TRBJ1-2; D might be TRBD1 (6 bases). The V and J ends lost 5 bases and 7 bases respectively, with 17 bases between them. Germline loops: CDR1 SGHTA, CDR2 FQGNSA. CDR3 size: 14 residues. Using reference TRBV7-2 and TRBJ1-2 for the parts outside the CDR3, the full variable domain is GAGVSQSPSNKVTEKGKDVELRCDPISGHTALYWYRQSLGQGLEFLIYFQGNSAPDKSGLPSDRFSAERTGGSVSTLTIQRTQQEDSAVYLCASSHRRGAAGYTFGSGTRLTVV.